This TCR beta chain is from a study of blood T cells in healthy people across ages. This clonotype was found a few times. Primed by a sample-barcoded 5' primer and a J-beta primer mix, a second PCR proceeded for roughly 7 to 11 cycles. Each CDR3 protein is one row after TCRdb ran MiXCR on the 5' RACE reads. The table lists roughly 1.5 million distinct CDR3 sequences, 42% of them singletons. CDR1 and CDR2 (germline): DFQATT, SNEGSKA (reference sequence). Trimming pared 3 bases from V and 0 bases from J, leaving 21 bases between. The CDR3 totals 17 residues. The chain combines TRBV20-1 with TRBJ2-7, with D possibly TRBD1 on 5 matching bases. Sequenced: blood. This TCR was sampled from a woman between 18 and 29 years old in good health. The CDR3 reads CSASGVNFRVSSYEQYF. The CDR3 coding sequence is TGCAGTGCTAGCGGAGTGAATTTCAGGGTGAGCTCCTACGAGCAGTACTTC.